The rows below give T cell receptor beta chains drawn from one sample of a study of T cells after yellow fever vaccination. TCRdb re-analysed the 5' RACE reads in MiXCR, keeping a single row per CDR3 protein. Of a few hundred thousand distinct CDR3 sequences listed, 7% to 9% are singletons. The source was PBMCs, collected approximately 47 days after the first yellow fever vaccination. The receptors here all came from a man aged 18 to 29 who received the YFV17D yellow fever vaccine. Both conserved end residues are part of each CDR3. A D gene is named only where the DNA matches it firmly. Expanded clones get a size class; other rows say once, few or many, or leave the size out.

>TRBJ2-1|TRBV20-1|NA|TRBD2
CSARDGTSGGGEQFF
TGCAGTGCTAGAGACGGGACTAGCGGGGGTGGCGAGCAGTTCTTC
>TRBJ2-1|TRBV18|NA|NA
CASSHTGNEQFF
TGTGCCAGCTCACATACAGGTAATGAGCAGTTCTTC
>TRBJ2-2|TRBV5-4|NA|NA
CASSREALGDGELFF
TGTGCCAGCAGCCGCGAAGCACTTGGCGACGGGGAGCTGTTTTTT
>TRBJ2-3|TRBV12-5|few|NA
CASGAGDVTQYF
TGTGCTAGTGGAGCAGGAGATGTTACGCAGTATTTT
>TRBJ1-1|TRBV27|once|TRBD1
CASSFYRGEWGTEAFF
TGTGCCAGCAGTTTCTACAGGGGGGAATGGGGCACTGAAGCTTTCTTT
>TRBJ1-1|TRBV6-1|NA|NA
CASSVGNTEAFF
TGTGCCAGCAGTGTCGGGAACACTGAAGCTTTCTTT
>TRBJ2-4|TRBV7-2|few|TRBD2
CASSPRGRALAKNIQYF
TGTGCCAGCAGCCCCCGGGGGAGGGCCCTAGCCAAAAACATTCAGTACTTC
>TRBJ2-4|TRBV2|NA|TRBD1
CASSLPTGADIAKNIQYF
TGTGCCAGCAGTTTACCGACAGGGGCGGATATAGCCAAAAACATTCAGTACTTC
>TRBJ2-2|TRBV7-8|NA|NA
CASSYNPDGYLTGELFF
TGTGCCAGCAGCTACAACCCGGACGGATACCTCACCGGGGAGCTGTTTTTT
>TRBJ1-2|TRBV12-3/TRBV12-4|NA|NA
CASRGWGSTNYGYTF
TGTGCCAGCAGGGGGTGGGGATCGACTAACTATGGCTACACCTTC
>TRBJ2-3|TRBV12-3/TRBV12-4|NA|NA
CASKLGRFDTQYF
TGTGCCAGCAAACTAGGGCGGTTTGATACGCAGTATTTT
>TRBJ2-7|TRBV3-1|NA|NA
CATSRDPGPTYEQYF
TGTGCCACCAGCCGAGATCCGGGACCTACCTACGAGCAGTACTTC
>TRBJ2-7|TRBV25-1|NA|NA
CASSESGYLSEQYF
TGTGCCAGCAGTGAATCAGGGTACTTAAGCGAGCAGTACTTC
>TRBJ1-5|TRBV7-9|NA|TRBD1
CASSFGTGFQPQHF
TGTGCCAGCAGCTTCGGGACAGGGTTCCAGCCCCAGCATTTT
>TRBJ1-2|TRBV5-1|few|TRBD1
CASSVKTGNGYTF
TGCGCCAGCAGCGTAAAGACAGGGAACGGCTACACCTTC
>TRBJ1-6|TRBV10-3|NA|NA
CASTGLQNSPLHF
TGTGCCTCAACGGGCCTACAAAATTCACCCCTCCACTTT
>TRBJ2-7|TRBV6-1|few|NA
CASTSTGTAPYEQYF
TGTGCCAGCACCTCGACGGGGACCGCACCCTACGAGCAGTACTTC
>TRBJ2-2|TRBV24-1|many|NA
CATSDSGHWDGELFF
TGTGCCACCAGTGATTCCGGACATTGGGACGGGGAGCTGTTTTTT
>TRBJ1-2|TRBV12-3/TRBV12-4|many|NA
CASSSRGVPPYGYTF
TGTGCCAGCAGTTCCCGGGGGGTCCCTCCCTATGGCTACACCTTC
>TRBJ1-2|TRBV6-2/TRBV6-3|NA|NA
CASSYSTSSYTF
TGTGCCAGCAGTTACTCGACGAGTAGCTACACCTTC
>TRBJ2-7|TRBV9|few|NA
CASSVDSGVEQYF
TGTGCCAGCAGCGTAGATAGCGGAGTCGAGCAGTACTTC
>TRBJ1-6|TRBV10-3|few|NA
CAISEGSRDSPLHF
TGTGCCATCAGTGAAGGCAGCAGGGATTCACCCCTCCACTTT
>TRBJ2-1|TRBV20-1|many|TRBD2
CSARPSGGAKNNEQFF
TGCAGTGCTAGACCCAGCGGGGGGGCCAAGAACAATGAGCAGTTCTTC
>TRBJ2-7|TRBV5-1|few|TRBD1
CASSSRGHEQYF
TGCGCCAGCAGCTCCAGGGGGCACGAGCAGTACTTC
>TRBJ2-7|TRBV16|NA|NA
CASSQSRPESSYEQYF
TGTGCCAGCAGCCAATCCCGGCCAGAGAGCTCCTACGAGCAGTACTTC
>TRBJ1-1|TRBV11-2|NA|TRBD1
CASSFSVGQGMNTEAFF
TGTGCCAGCAGCTTCTCTGTCGGACAGGGGATGAACACTGAAGCTTTCTTT
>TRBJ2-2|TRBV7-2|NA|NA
CASSLSSGNTGELFF
TGTGCCAGCAGCTTAAGCAGCGGGAACACCGGGGAGCTGTTTTTT
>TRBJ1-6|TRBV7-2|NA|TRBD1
CASSSNRGPYNSPLHF
TGTGCCAGCAGCTCCAACAGGGGACCCTATAATTCACCCCTCCACTTT
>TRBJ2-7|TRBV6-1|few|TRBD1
CASRPPGSGTVSSYEQYF
TGTGCCAGCAGACCCCCCGGGTCCGGGACAGTGAGCTCCTACGAGCAGTACTTC
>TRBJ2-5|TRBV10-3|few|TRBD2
CAISTGTSGGEETQYF
TGTGCCATCTCAACCGGGACTAGCGGGGGAGAAGAGACCCAGTACTTC
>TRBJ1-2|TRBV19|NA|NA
CASSINVGHRLRFYGYTF
TGTGCCAGTAGTATAAATGTGGGACACCGGCTACGATTCTATGGCTACACCTTC
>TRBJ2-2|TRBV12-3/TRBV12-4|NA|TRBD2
CASGPRRGGLNTGELFF
TGTGCCAGCGGCCCGAGGCGCGGGGGATTGAACACCGGGGAGCTGTTTTTT
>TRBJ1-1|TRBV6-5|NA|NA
CASSYLGGGTTEAFF
TGTGCCAGCAGTTACCTAGGGGGGGGTACCACTGAAGCTTTCTTT
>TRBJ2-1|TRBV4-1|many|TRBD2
CASSQLAGVGEQFF
TGCGCCAGCAGCCAACTAGCGGGGGTTGGTGAGCAGTTCTTC
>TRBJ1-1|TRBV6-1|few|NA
CASSETVSEAFF
TGTGCCAGCAGTGAAACGGTCAGTGAAGCTTTCTTT